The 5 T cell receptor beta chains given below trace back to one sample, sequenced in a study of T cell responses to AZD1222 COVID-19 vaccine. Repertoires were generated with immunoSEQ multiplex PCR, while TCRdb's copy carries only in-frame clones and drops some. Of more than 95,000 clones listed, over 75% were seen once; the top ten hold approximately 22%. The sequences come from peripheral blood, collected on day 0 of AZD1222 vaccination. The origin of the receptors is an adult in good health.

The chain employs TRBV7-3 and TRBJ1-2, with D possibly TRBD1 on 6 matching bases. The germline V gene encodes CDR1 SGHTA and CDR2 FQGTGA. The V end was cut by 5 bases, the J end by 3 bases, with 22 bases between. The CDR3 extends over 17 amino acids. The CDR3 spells CASSKTLQGRLDYGYTF. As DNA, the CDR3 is TGTGCCAGCAGCAAAACCCTGCAGGGGCGCTTAGACTATGGCTACACCTTC.

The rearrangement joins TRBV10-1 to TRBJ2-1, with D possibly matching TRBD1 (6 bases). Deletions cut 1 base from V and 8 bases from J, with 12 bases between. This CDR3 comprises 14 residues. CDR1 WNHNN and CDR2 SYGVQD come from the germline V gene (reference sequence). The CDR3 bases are TGCGCCAGCAGTGAGTTCCACAGGGTCCATGAGCAGTTCTTC. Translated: CASSEFHRVHEQFF.

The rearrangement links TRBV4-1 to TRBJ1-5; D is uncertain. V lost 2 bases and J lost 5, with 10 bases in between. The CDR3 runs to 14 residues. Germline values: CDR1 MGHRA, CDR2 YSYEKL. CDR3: CASSQIGRHQPQHF. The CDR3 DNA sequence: TGCGCCAGCAGCCAAATAGGTCGCCATCAGCCCCAGCATTTT.

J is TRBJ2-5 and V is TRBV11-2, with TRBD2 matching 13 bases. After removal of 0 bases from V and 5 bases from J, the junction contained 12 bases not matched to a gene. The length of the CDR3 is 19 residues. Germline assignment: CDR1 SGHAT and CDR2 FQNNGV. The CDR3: CASSLEGEGLAGVAETQYF. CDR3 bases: TGTGCCAGCAGCTTAGAGGGGGAAGGACTAGCGGGAGTCGCGGAGACCCAGTACTTC. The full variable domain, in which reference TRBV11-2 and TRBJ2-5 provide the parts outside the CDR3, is EAGVAQSPRYKIIEKRQSVAFWCNPISGHATLYWYQQILGQGPKLLIQFQNNGVVDDSQLPKDRFSAERLKGVDSTLKIQPAKLEDSAVYLCASSLEGEGLAGVAETQYFGPGTRLLVL.

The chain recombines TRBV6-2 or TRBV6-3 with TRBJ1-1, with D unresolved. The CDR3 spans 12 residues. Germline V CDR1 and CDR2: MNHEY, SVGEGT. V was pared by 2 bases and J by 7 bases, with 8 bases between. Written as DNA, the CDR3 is TGTGCCAGCAGTTACGGCACTGTTGAAGCTTTCTTT. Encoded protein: CASSYGTVEAFF.